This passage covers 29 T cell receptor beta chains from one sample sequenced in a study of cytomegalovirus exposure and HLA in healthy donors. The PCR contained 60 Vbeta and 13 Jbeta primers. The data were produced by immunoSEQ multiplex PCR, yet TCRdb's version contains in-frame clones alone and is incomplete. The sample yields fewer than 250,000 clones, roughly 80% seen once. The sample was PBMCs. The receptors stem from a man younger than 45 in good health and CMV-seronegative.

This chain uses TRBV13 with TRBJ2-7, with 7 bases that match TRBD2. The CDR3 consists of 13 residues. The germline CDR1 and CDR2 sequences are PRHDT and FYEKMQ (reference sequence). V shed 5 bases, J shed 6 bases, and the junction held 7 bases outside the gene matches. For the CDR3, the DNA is TGTGCCAGCAGCCTAGTAACGGGGGGCGAGCAGTACTTC. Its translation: CASSLVTGGEQYF.

CDR3 protein: CASSLVVSGNTEAFF. In DNA, the CDR3 is TGCGCCAGCAGCTTGGTTGTTTCCGGGAACACTGAAGCTTTCTTT. The chain couples TRBV5-1 to TRBJ1-1; D remains unclear. In germline, CDR1 is SGHRS, CDR2 YFSETQ. There are 15 residues in the CDR3. V gave up 0 bases and J gave up 1 base, with 10 bases separating them.

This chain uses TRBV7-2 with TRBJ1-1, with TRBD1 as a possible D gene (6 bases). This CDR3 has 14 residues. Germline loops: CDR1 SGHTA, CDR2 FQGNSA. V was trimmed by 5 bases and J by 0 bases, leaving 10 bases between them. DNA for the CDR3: TGTGCCAGCAGCAAGGACAGCATGAACACTGAAGCTTTCTTT. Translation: CASSKDSMNTEAFF.

CDR3 bases: TGTGCCAGCAGCCGACTAGCGGGGGTCTACGAGCAGTACTTC. Amino acid sequence: CASSRLAGVYEQYF. The chain couples TRBV2 to TRBJ2-7; 12 bases are shared with TRBD2. The J segment lost 3 bases and the V segment lost 6 bases, leaving 3 bases of the junction unmatched. Germline V gene sequence: CDR1 SNHLY, CDR2 FYNNEI. CDR3 length equals 14 residues. The complete variable domain, with remaining parts taken from reference TRBV2 and TRBJ2-7, reads EPEVTQTPSHQVTQMGQEVILRCVPISNHLYFYWYRQILGQKVEFLVSFYNNEISEKSEIFDDQFSVERPDGSNFTLKIRSTKLEDSAMYFCASSRLAGVYEQYFGPGTRLTVT.

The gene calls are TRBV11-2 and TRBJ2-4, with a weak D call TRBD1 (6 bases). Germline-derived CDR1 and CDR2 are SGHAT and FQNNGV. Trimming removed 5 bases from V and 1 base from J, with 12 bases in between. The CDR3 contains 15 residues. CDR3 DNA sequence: TGTGCCAGCAGCGAACGGACAGAGGCCAAAAACATTCAGTACTTC. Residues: CASSERTEAKNIQYF.

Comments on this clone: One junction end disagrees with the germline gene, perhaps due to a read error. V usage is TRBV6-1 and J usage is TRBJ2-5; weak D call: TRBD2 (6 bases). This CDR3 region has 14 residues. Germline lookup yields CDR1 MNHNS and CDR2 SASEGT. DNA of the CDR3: TGTGCCAGCTCCTGGACGGAGGGAGTAGAGGCCCAGTACTTC. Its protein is CASSWTEGVEAQYF.

The CDR3 is CASSSRGVNYNEQFF. DNA of the CDR3: TGTGCCAGCAGTTCGCGCGGGGTTAACTACAATGAGCAGTTCTTC. The gene calls are TRBV6-6 and TRBJ2-1; possible D gene TRBD2, 6 bases. CDR3 size: 15 residues. V was pared by 4 bases and J by 3 bases, with 13 bases between. Germline CDR1 reads MNHNY; CDR2 reads SVGAGI (reference sequence).

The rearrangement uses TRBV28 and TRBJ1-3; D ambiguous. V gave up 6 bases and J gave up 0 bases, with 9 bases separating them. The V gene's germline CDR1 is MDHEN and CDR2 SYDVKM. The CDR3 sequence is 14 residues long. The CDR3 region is CASRGQSSGNTIYF. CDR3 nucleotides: TGTGCCAGCAGGGGCCAGAGCTCTGGAAACACCATATATTTT. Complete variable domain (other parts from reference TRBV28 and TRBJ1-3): DVKVTQSSRYLVKRTGEKVFLECVQDMDHENMFWYRQDPGLGLRLIYFSYDVKMKEKGDIPEGYSVSREKKERFSLILESASTNQTSMYLCASRGQSSGNTIYFGEGSWLTVV.

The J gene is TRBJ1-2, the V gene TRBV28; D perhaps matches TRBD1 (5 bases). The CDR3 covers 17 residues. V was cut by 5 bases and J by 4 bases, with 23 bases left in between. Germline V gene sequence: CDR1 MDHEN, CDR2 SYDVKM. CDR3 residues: CASSPYPAGPGLYGYTF. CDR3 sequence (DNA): TGTGCCAGCAGTCCATATCCGGCCGGACCGGGACTCTATGGCTACACCTTC.

The CDR3 region is CASSVSGLLLPTAFF. The CDR3 region has the DNA TGTGCCAGCAGTGTATCGGGATTACTTTTACCTACGGCTTTCTTT. The rearrangement uses TRBV5-4 and TRBJ1-1; D unclear. Trimming pared 5 bases from V and 11 bases from J, leaving 25 bases between. The CDR3 is made up of 15 amino acids. Germline V gene lookup returns CDR1 SGHNT and CDR2 YYREEE (reference sequence).

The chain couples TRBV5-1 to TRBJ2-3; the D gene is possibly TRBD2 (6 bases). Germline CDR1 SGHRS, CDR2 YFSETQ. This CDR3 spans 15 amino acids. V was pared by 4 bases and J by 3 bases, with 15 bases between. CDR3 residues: CASSASWGRTDTQYF. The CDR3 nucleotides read TGCGCCAGCAGCGCTTCTTGGGGGAGGACAGATACGCAGTATTTT.

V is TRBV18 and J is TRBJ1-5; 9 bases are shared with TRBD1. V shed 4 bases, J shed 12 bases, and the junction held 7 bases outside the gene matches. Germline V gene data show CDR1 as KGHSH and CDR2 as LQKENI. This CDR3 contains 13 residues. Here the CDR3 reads CASSQGTGSLQHF. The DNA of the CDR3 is TGTGCCAGCTCACAGGGGACAGGGTCCCTCCAGCATTTT.

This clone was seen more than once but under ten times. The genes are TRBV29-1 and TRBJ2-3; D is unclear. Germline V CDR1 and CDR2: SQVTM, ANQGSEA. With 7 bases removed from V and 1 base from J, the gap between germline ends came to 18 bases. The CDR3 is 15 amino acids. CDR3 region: CSATRVDEGTDTQYF. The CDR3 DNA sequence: TGCAGCGCCACCCGGGTAGATGAGGGCACAGATACGCAGTATTTT.

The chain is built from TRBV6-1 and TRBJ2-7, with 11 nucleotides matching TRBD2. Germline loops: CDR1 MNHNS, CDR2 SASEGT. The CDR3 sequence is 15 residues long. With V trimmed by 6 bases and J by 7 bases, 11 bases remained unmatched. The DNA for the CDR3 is TGTGCCAGCAGGGCAGTAGCGGGGGGGCATCGGGAGCAGTACTTC. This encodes CASRAVAGGHREQYF.

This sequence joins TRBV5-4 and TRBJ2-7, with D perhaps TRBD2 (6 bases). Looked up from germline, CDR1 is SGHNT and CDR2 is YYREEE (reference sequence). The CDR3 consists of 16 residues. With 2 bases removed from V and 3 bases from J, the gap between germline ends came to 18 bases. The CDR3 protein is CASSFFPGTDHYEQYF. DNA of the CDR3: TGTGCCAGCAGCTTTTTTCCCGGGACTGATCACTACGAGCAGTACTTC.

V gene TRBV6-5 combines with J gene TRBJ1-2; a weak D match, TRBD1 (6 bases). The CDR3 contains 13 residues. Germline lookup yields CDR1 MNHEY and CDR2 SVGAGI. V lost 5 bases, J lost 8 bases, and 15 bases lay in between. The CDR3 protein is CASSAQGPYGYTF. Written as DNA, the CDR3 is TGTGCCAGCAGTGCACAGGGACCGTACGGCTACACCTTC.

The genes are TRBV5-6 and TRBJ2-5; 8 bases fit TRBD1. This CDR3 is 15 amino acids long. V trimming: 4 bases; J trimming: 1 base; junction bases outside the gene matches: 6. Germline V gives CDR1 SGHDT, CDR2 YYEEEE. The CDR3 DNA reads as TGTGCCAGCAGCGGACCGGGACAGGCCCAAGAGACCCAGTACTTC. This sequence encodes CASSGPGQAQETQYF.

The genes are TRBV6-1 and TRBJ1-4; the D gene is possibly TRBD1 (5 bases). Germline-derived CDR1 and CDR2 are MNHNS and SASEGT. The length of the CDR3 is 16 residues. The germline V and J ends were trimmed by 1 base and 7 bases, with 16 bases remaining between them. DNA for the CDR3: TGTGCCAGCAGTGAAGGATGGGGCAGCTCGTTTGAAAAACTGTTTTTT. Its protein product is CASSEGWGSSFEKLFF.

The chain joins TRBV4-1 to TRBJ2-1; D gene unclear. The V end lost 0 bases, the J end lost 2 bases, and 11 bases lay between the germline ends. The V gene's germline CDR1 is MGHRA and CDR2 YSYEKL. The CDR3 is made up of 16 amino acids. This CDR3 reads CASSQEELSTYNEQFF. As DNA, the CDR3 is TGCGCCAGCAGCCAAGAAGAGCTATCAACCTACAATGAGCAGTTCTTC.

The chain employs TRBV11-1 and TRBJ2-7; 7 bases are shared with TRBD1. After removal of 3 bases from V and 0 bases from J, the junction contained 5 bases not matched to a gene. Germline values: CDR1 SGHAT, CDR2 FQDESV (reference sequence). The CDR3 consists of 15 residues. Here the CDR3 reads CASSFPRGSSYEQYF. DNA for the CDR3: TGTGCCAGCAGCTTCCCCAGGGGGAGCTCCTACGAGCAGTACTTC.

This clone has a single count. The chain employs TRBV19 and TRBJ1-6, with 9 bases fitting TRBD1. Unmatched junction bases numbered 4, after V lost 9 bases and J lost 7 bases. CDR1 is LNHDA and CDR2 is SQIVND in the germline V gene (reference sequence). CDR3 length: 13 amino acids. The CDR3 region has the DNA TGTGCCAGCAAGGGACAGGGAAATTCACCCCTCCACTTT. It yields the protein CASKGQGNSPLHF.

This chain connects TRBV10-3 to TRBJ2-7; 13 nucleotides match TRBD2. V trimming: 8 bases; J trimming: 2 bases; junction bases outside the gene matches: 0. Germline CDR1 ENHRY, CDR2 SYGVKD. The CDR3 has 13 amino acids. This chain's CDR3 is CAIGLAGAYEQYF. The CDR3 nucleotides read TGTGCCATCGGACTAGCGGGGGCCTACGAGCAGTACTTC.

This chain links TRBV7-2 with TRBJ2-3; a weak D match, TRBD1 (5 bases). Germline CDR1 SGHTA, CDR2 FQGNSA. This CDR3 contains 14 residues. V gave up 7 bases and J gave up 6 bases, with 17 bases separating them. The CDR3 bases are TGTGCCAGCAATTTACGTAGGGGTGCCGATACGCAGTATTTT. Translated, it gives CASNLRRGADTQYF. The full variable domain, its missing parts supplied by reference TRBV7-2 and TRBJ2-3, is GAGVSQSPSNKVTEKGKDVELRCDPISGHTALYWYRQSLGQGLEFLIYFQGNSAPDKSGLPSDRFSAERTGGSVSTLTIQRTQQEDSAVYLCASNLRRGADTQYFGPGTRLTVL.

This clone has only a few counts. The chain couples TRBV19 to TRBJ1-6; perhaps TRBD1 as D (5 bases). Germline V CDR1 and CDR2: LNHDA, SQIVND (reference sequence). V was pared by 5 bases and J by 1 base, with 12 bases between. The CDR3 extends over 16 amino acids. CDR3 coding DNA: TGTGCCAGTAGTCTCAGGGCGGTATCCTATAATTCACCCCTCCACTTT. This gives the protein CASSLRAVSYNSPLHF.

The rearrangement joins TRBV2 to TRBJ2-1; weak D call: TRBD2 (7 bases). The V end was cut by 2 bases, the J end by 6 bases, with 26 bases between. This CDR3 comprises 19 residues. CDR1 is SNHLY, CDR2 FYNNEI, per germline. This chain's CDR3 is CASSESDYEGGPSGNEQFF. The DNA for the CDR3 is TGTGCCAGCAGTGAAAGTGATTATGAGGGGGGGCCTTCGGGCAATGAGCAGTTCTTC. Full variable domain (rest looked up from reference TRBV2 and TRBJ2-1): EPEVTQTPSHQVTQMGQEVILRCVPISNHLYFYWYRQILGQKVEFLVSFYNNEISEKSEIFDDQFSVERPDGSNFTLKIRSTKLEDSAMYFCASSESDYEGGPSGNEQFFGPGTRLTVL.

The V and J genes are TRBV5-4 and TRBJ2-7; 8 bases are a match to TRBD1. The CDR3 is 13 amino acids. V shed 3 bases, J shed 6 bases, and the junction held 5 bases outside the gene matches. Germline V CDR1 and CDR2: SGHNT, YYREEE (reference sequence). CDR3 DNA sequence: TGTGCCAGCAGCTGGGACGACAGGGGCGAGCAGTACTTC. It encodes CASSWDDRGEQYF.

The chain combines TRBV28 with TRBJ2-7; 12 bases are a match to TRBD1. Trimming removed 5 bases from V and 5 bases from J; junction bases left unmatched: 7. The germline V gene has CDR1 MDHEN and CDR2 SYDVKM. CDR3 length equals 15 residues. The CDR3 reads CASSTTGTGGHEQYF. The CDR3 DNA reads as TGTGCCAGCAGTACCACCGGGACAGGGGGCCACGAGCAGTACTTC.

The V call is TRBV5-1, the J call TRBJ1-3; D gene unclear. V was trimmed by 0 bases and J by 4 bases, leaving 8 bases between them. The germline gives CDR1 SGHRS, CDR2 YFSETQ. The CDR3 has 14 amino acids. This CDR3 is CASSLGGGGNTIYF. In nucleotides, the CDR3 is TGCGCCAGCAGCTTGGGTGGCGGGGGAAACACCATATATTTT.

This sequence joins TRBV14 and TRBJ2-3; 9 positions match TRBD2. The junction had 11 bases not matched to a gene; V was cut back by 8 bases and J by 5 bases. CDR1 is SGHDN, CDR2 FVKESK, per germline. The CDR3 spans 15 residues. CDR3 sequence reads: CASARSGRGGDTQYF. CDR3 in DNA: TGTGCCAGCGCACGTAGCGGGAGAGGGGGAGATACGCAGTATTTT. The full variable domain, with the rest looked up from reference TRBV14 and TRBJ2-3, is EAGVTQFPSHSVIEKGQTVTLRCDPISGHDNLYWYRRVMGKEIKFLLHFVKESKQDESGMPNNRFLAERTGGTYSTLKVQPAELEDSGVYFCASARSGRGGDTQYFGPGTRLTVL.